This note documents a single T cell receptor beta chain sequence. The antigen is not known. This CDR3 has 15 residues. From germline, CDR1 is SGHAT and CDR2 FQNNGV. Trimming cost V 5 bases and J 0 bases, with 8 bases left between them. After constant-region reverse-primer amplification, full-length variable regions underwent semi-nested PCR with Nested Universal Primer A. TCRdb re-called the 5' RACE reads through MiXCR, storing one row per CDR3 protein. The sample carries tens of thousands of distinct CDR3 sequences, 20% to 25% recorded once. General study findings and limits: Tumor memory CD4+ T cell TCR gene usage clustered with blood and lymph node memory CD4+ cells and lymph node naive CD4+ cells. Whole repertoires were not studied in the larger cohort, only one V-J beta rearrangement.

The memory fraction was CD4+CD45RO+CD25- cells. Sequenced material: memory CD4+ T cells sorted from a lymph node. The subset denotes: memory CD4+ T cells, CD4+CD45RO+CD25-. This sequence was found in a female donor with breast cancer. The chain recombines TRBV11-2 with TRBJ2-6; D is unresolved. CDR3: CASSRAGSGANVLTF. CDR3 coding DNA: TGTGCCAGCAGCCGGGCAGGCTCTGGGGCCAACGTCCTGACTTTC.